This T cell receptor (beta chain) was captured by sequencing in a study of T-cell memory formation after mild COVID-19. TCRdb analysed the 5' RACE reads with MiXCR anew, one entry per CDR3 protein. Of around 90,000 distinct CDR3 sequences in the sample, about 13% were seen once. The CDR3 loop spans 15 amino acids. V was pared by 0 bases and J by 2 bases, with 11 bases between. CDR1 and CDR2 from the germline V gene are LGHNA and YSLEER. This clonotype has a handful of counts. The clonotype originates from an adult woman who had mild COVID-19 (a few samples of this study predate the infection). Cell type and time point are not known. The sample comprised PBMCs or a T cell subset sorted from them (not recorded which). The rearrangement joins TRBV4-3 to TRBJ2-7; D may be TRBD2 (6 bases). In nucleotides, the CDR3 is TGCGCCAGCAGCCAAGATGTTTCGGGAGCCTACGAGCAGTACTTC. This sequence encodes CASSQDVSGAYEQYF.